The rows below give T cell receptor beta chains drawn from one sample of a study of T cells after yellow fever vaccination. TCRdb recomputed calls from the 5' RACE reads with MiXCR, one row per CDR3 protein. The sample holds about 550,000 distinct CDR3 sequences, 15% to 20% seen once. This specimen consisted of PBMCs, obtained 15 days after the yellow fever booster vaccination. The receptors originated from a man aged 30 to 45 who received the YFV17D yellow fever vaccine. Each CDR3 is given without its conserved first and last residue.

TRBV4-2,15,TRBJ2-1,ASRLTPGLVIVNEQF
TRBV6-1,15,TRBJ1-6,ASSDASPGQRQSPLH
TRBV5-1,11,TRBJ2-7,ASSVGQTGEQY
TRBV7-2,13,TRBJ2-1,ASSVGQGSYNEQF
TRBV7-9,10,TRBJ1-1,ASSLTMAEAF
TRBV20-1,12,TRBJ1-5,SAREMTSNQPQH
TRBV3-1,15,TRBJ2-7,ASSQDKAGSRSYEQY
TRBV11-2,13,TRBJ2-2,ASSSSGRGTGELF
TRBV19,13,TRBJ2-7,ASSIGTGGSYEQY
TRBV9,12,TRBJ2-7,ASSVEVGAYEQY
TRBV20-1,15,TRBJ1-2,SARGSGQGDYNYGYT
TRBV20-1,9,TRBJ2-7,SAGTPYEQY
TRBV12-3/TRBV12-4,11,TRBJ2-1,ASSLGRYNEQF
TRBV7-9,12,TRBJ2-7,ASSYSGAPYEQY
TRBV28,15,TRBJ2-3,ASSIEPPGRGGDTQY
TRBV7-6,13,TRBJ2-7,ASSLGLAGAHEQY
TRBV9,12,TRBJ2-2,ASSESGVTGELF
TRBV28,11,TRBJ2-7,ASSFGMKNEQY
TRBV27,11,TRBJ1-2,ASSSPTGGGYT
TRBV30,11,TRBJ2-1,AWSWTSFDEQF
TRBV20-1,11,TRBJ2-1,SARDRGRDEQF
TRBV7-8,12,TRBJ2-3,ASSFGRGTDTQY
TRBV20-1,11,TRBJ1-4,SASDSPLEKLF
TRBV6-6,10,TRBJ1-1,ASSHPGTEAF
TRBV20-1,11,TRBJ1-1,SAIPGQNTEAF
TRBV5-6,13,TRBJ2-1,ASSSDPRAYNEQF
TRBV6-5,11,TRBJ2-5,ASSYPGGETQY
TRBV7-8,13,TRBJ2-5,ASSLGWGGQETQY
TRBV19,15,TRBJ2-3,ASSKGLAGGPKDTQY
TRBV20-1,12,TRBJ2-6,SASKSSGANVLT
TRBV10-1,11,TRBJ2-1,ASSRGGNNEQF
TRBV7-2,13,TRBJ1-2,ASSSRGGEPYGYT
TRBV11-2,12,TRBJ1-1,ASSPAGGRTEAF
TRBV20-1,11,TRBJ1-2,SATPEENYGYT
TRBV6-1,13,TRBJ2-7,ASATHGAATYEQY
TRBV6-5,12,TRBJ1-1,ASSYSRRGAEAF
TRBV20-1,12,TRBJ2-2,SARDKILTGELF
TRBV7-9,12,TRBJ2-4,ARPSGKTKNIQY
TRBV4-3,12,TRBJ1-1,ASSQEGGGPEAF
TRBV29-1,16,TRBJ2-1,SAERGASGRLSYNEQF